This TCR beta chain was found in a study of cytomegalovirus exposure and HLA in healthy donors. Study observations and caveats: Confirmation in vitro established that three CMV-associated chains were specific for CMV antigens.

These donors, healthy bone marrow donors, were studied. Donors were ostensibly healthy at sampling, although undocumented immune exposures were probable. Amplification used 60 Vbeta primers and 13 Jbeta primers. Sequencing used immunoSEQ multiplex PCR; TCRdb keeps in-frame clones, though not all of them. The sample yields 150,000 or so clones, over 75% seen once. The table lists this clone with a few counts. The antigen is unknown. Sequencing was performed on PBMCs. The TCR was taken from a man in his fifties or sixties in good health and CMV-seronegative.

CDR3 in amino acids: CASSTGQSYEQYF. CDR3 DNA: TGTGCCAGCAGCACGGGACAGTCCTACGAGCAGTACTTC. This sequence joins TRBV9 and TRBJ2-7, with 7 positions matching TRBD1. There are 13 residues in the CDR3. The germline CDR1 and CDR2 sequences are SGDLS and YYNGEE. Trimming took 4 bases from V and 1 from J; bases not matched to a gene: 2.